Below are 23 T cell receptor beta chains sequenced from a single sample in a study of spatial heterogeneity in lung cancer. Time point denoted: sample taken at primary tumor resection. TCRdb re-derived calls from the 5' RACE reads in MiXCR, one entry per CDR3 protein. The sample holds approximately 40,000 distinct CDR3 sequences, nearly 7% seen once. The sequenced sample was PBMCs, obtained at surgery. The receptors were gathered from a female donor with early-stage non-small cell lung cancer.

In this sample, this clonotype turned up many times. The chain is built from TRBV2 and TRBJ2-7; 8 positions agree with TRBD2. Germline values: CDR1 SNHLY, CDR2 FYNNEI. CDR3 length equals 14 residues. V was pared by 4 bases and J by 2 bases, with 4 bases of the junction left unmatched. DNA of the CDR3: TGTGCCAGCAGTGGAGGGACTAGAGCCTACGAGCAGTACTTC. Amino acid sequence: CASSGGTRAYEQYF.

This chain uses TRBV12-5 with TRBJ2-2; TRBD1 might be the D (5 bases). V lost 11 bases, J lost 6 bases, and 7 bases lay in between. Per germline, CDR1 LGHNT and CDR2 FRNRAP. The length of the CDR3 is 10 residues. In DNA, the CDR3 is TGTGCTGGGGCCCCCGGGGAGCTGTTTTTT. As protein: CAGAPGELFF.

At least ten counts were recorded for this clonotype. The gene calls are TRBV3-1 and TRBJ2-5, with 8 bases aligning to TRBD2. The CDR3 is 16 residues long. CDR1 and CDR2 (germline): LGHDT, YNNKEL (reference sequence). The V gene end was trimmed by 4 bases and the J gene end by 5 bases; junction bases not matched to a gene: 12. This chain's CDR3 is CASSRTGAGARETQYF. DNA for the CDR3: TGTGCCAGCAGCCGGACCGGAGCGGGGGCTCGGGAGACCCAGTACTTC.

Ten or more counts support this clonotype. The chain is built from TRBV5-6 and TRBJ2-5; maybe TRBD1 (6 bases). Trimming left V 2 bases short and J 5 bases short, with 10 bases between. The germline gives CDR1 SGHDT, CDR2 YYEEEE. The CDR3 has 13 amino acids. The CDR3 nucleotides read TGTGCCAGCAGCTTTCAGGGGATGGAGACCCAGTACTTC. Amino acid sequence: CASSFQGMETQYF.

This clonotype was recorded a few times. This chain joins TRBV20-1 and TRBJ2-3; D gene ambiguous. This CDR3 contains 13 residues. The ends were cut back, 5 bases at V and 2 bases at J, with 11 bases in the middle. CDR1 and CDR2 (germline): DFQATT, SNEGSKA (reference sequence). The CDR3, as DNA: TGCAGTGCTCCCTTACAGACCACAGATACGCAGTATTTT. It is translated as CSAPLQTTDTQYF.

This CDR3 is CSVSQQREPTDTQYF. The CDR3 region has the DNA TGCAGCGTTTCCCAGCAGCGGGAGCCCACAGATACGCAGTATTTT. This chain connects TRBV29-1 to TRBJ2-3; TRBD2 matches 8 bases. V gave up 5 bases and J gave up 2 bases; unmatched junction bases: 9. Germline CDR1 and CDR2: SQVTM and ANQGSEA. This CDR3 contains 15 residues.

This clonotype was seen more than once but under ten times. The V call is TRBV9, the J call TRBJ2-3; D is unresolved. The CDR3 contains 11 residues. Trimming left V 2 bases short and J 6 bases short, with 4 bases between. Germline lookup yields CDR1 SGDLS and CDR2 YYNGEE. The CDR3 loop reads CASSVRDTQYF. The CDR3 nucleotides are TGTGCCAGCAGCGTTAGGGATACGCAGTATTTT. Drawing the rest from reference TRBV9 and TRBJ2-3, the complete variable domain is DSGVTQTPKHLITATGQRVTLRCSPRSGDLSVYWYQQSLDQGLQFLIQYYNGEERAKGNILERFSAQQFPDLHSELNLSSLELGDSALYFCASSVRDTQYFGPGTRLTVL.

This clonotype was counted ten times or more. The chain couples TRBV5-1 to TRBJ1-1, with no clear D. Germline CDR1 SGHRS, CDR2 YFSETQ. V lost 4 bases, J lost 3 bases, and 13 bases lay in between. The CDR3 extends over 14 amino acids. The CDR3 loop reads CASSLLEGDTEAFF. The DNA of the CDR3 is TGCGCCAGCAGCCTTCTCGAGGGAGACACTGAAGCTTTCTTT.

The genes are TRBV2 and TRBJ2-3; D unresolved. The germline V and J ends were trimmed by 6 bases and 5 bases, with 15 bases remaining between them. Germline CDR1 and CDR2: SNHLY and FYNNEI. CDR3 length equals 14 residues. Written as DNA, the CDR3 is TGTGCCAGCAGCCGCTCCCGGCTGGGAGATACGCAGTATTTT. As protein: CASSRSRLGDTQYF.

The sample holds many counts of this clonotype. The J gene is TRBJ2-7, the V gene TRBV28; D call uncertain. CDR1 is MDHEN and CDR2 is SYDVKM in the germline V gene. V gave up 0 bases and J gave up 5 bases, with 2 bases separating them. The CDR3 contains 11 residues. The CDR3 region is CASSLWNEQYF. Here the CDR3 DNA reads TGTGCCAGCAGTTTATGGAACGAGCAGTACTTC.

The chain employs TRBV6-6 and TRBJ1-5; D possibly corresponds to TRBD1 (5 bases). Trimming stripped 5 bases from V and 8 bases from J, with 16 bases between. CDR1 is MNHNY, CDR2 SVGAGI, per germline (reference sequence). The CDR3 has 14 residues. CDR3 in DNA: TGTGCCAGCAGTCCTGATACCCGACAGAAGCCCCAGCATTTT. As protein: CASSPDTRQKPQHF.

The chain has TRBV11-2 and TRBJ2-5, with unresolved D. With 6 bases removed from V and 3 bases from J, the gap between germline ends came to 11 bases. CDR1 is SGHAT, CDR2 FQNNGV, per germline. There are 13 residues in the CDR3. This CDR3 reads CASSSLSEETQYF. The CDR3, as DNA: TGTGCCAGCAGTTCCCTTTCGGAAGAGACCCAGTACTTC.

Many counts were recorded for this clonotype. The gene calls are TRBV12-3 or TRBV12-4 and TRBJ2-5; 11 positions agree with TRBD1. CDR3 size: 15 residues. Germline trimming cut 5 bases from V and 4 bases from J; bases unmatched to any gene: 6. The CDR3 is CASSDADRGRETQYF. CDR3 bases: TGTGCCAGCAGTGATGCGGACAGGGGGCGAGAGACCCAGTACTTC.

This clonotype was recorded many times. The V and J genes are TRBV10-3 and TRBJ1-2; D may be TRBD1 (6 bases). The V end lost 8 bases, the J end lost 1 base, and 8 bases lay between the germline ends. The CDR3 spans 12 residues. CDR1 is ENHRY, CDR2 SYGVKD, per germline. The CDR3 DNA reads TGTGCCATCGGAGGGGGTAACTATGGCTACACCTTC. Protein sequence: CAIGGGNYGYTF.

This clonotype was seen at least ten times. The J gene is TRBJ1-5, the V gene TRBV12-3 or TRBV12-4, with TRBD1 identical over 8 bases. J gave up 15 bases and V 2 bases, and 6 bases lay outside the gene matches. The CDR3 length is 12 residues. The CDR3 sequence is CASSLWQGAMHF. As DNA, the CDR3 is TGTGCCAGCAGTTTATGGCAGGGGGCGATGCATTTT.

There are many counts of this clonotype. The chain has TRBV28 and TRBJ1-2; TRBD1 matches 9 bases. Germline V CDR1 and CDR2: MDHEN, SYDVKM. V shed 4 bases and J 4 bases; nucleotides not matched to a gene: 7. The CDR3 has 15 residues. CDR3 in DNA: TGTGCCAGCAGTTACTCGACAGGGGGTGCCTATGGCTACACCTTC. As protein: CASSYSTGGAYGYTF.

This clonotype was detected a few times. This chain links TRBV7-9 with TRBJ2-7, with D perhaps being TRBD1 or TRBD2 (6 bases each). The V and J ends lost 2 bases and 0 bases respectively, with 8 bases between them. CDR3 length: 14 residues. Germline-derived CDR1 and CDR2 are SEHNR and FQNEAQ (reference sequence). DNA of the CDR3: TGTGCCAGCAGCTTATCGGGGGCCTCCTACGAGCAGTACTTC. Residues: CASSLSGASYEQYF. The whole variable domain, remainder taken from reference TRBV7-9 and TRBJ2-7, is DTGVSQNPRHKITKRGQNVTFRCDPISEHNRLYWYRQTLGQGPEFLTYFQNEAQLEKSRLLSDRFSAERPKGSFSTLEIQRTEQGDSAMYLCASSLSGASYEQYFGPGTRLTVT.

On this clonotype: A single base separates this from a much larger clone, so it may be a read error. The chain joins TRBV10-3 to TRBJ2-7; tentatively, D is TRBD2 (5 bases). CDR3 size: 14 residues. Germline CDR1 and CDR2: ENHRY and SYGVKD. CDR3 DNA: TGTGCCATCAGTCAGGACTGGAGCTCCTACGAGCGGTACTTC. It codes for CAISQDWSSYERYF.

The chain is built from TRBV5-1 and TRBJ1-5; D gene uncertain. V lost 0 bases, J lost 2 bases, and 15 bases lay in between. Germline loops: CDR1 SGHRS, CDR2 YFSETQ. The CDR3 extends over 17 amino acids. This chain's CDR3 is CASSLVPLARGNQPQHF. CDR3 in DNA: TGCGCCAGCAGCTTGGTCCCCCTTGCCCGTGGCAATCAGCCCCAGCATTTT.

This clonotype appeared a few times. The gene calls are TRBV12-3 or TRBV12-4 and TRBJ2-3; no reliable D call. This CDR3 has 14 residues. Deletions cut 5 bases from V and 3 bases from J, with 12 bases between. DNA for the CDR3: TGTGCCAGCAGTCGGACGCGGCGAACAGATACGCAGTATTTT. This gives the protein CASSRTRRTDTQYF.

In this sample, this clonotype turned up many times. The V gene is TRBV20-1, the J gene TRBJ2-3; 7 nucleotides line up with TRBD2. CDR3 length equals 15 residues. The ends lost 1 base at V and 5 bases at J; junction bases unmatched: 9. Germline V gene lookup returns CDR1 DFQATT and CDR2 SNEGSKA (reference sequence). The CDR3 sequence: CSARVGTTLQDTQYF. The CDR3 bases are TGCAGTGCTAGAGTCGGGACTACCCTACAAGATACGCAGTATTTT.

This clonotype has just a few counts. The chain combines TRBV12-3 or TRBV12-4 with TRBJ2-7, with D possibly called TRBD1 or TRBD2 (5 bases each). Trimming removed 6 bases from V and 8 bases from J, with 17 bases in between. The CDR3 spans 13 residues. DNA of the CDR3: TGTGCCAGCAGGCCAGGGACCGCAATTAAGCAGTACTTC. Amino acids: CASRPGTAIKQYF.

This clonotype was counted at least ten times. The chain recombines TRBV7-9 with TRBJ2-1, with 11 bases fitting TRBD2. The junction had 5 bases not matched to a gene; V was cut back by 5 bases and J by 5 bases. The CDR3 is 15 residues long. CDR1 SEHNR and CDR2 FQNEAQ come from the germline V gene (reference sequence). The CDR3 reads CASSRLLAGDNEQFF. CDR3 nucleotide sequence: TGTGCCAGCAGCCGCCTACTAGCGGGGGACAATGAGCAGTTCTTC.